This TCR beta chain was captured in a study of T cell responses to AZD1222 COVID-19 vaccine. Generated by immunoSEQ multiplex PCR, the TCRdb table keeps only in-frame clones and is missing some. This table holds 150,000 to 200,000 clones, around 92% found once. This clone was counted between two and nine times. The source of this sequence is an adult in good health. Sequences were derived from peripheral blood, sampled on day 0 of AZD1222 vaccination.

This chain's CDR3 is CASSLDRTYEQYF. CDR3 in DNA: TGCGCCAGCAGCTTGGATAGAACCTACGAGCAGTACTTC. The chain couples TRBV5-1 to TRBJ2-7; no reliable D call. V lost 0 bases to trimming and J lost 2 bases, with 6 bases between them. The length of the CDR3 is 13 residues. Per germline, CDR1 SGHRS and CDR2 YFSETQ.